These T cell receptor beta chains were read from a single sample in a study of identical twins. TCRdb re-called the 5' RACE reads with MiXCR, one entry per CDR3 protein. The data show 1.5 million to 2 million distinct CDR3 sequences, with more than 30% seen just once and 0.25% to 0.3% held by the top ten. The sequencing input was cord blood. These TCRs come from a newborn girl in good health. Both conserved end residues are part of each CDR3. A D gene is named only where the DNA matches it firmly. Rows may omit the clone size; those that give it use once, few, many or a size class.

once | TRBJ1-1 | - | TRBV12-3/TRBV12-4 | CASSFGAKAFF | TGTGCCAGCAGTTTTGGGGCAAAGGCTTTCTTT
- | TRBJ2-1 | - | TRBV10-3 | CAISGTIGSYNEQFF | TGTGCCATCAGTGGTACTATCGGGTCCTACAATGAGCAGTTCTTC
once | TRBJ1-3 | - | TRBV6-5 | CASSYGWGSSGNTIYF | TGTGCCAGCAGTTACGGCTGGGGGAGCTCTGGAAACACCATATATTTT
many | TRBJ1-2 | - | TRBV6-1 | CASSEGWLANYGYTF | TGTGCCAGCAGTGAAGGGTGGTTAGCTAACTATGGCTACACCTTC
few | TRBJ2-5 | TRBD2 | TRBV7-2 | CASSPLLAGGPGETQYF | TGTGCCAGCAGCCCCTTACTAGCGGGGGGCCCGGGAGAGACCCAGTACTTC
few | TRBJ2-7 | TRBD1 | TRBV27 | CASRRTGHEQYF | TGTGCCAGCAGAAGGACAGGGCACGAGCAGTACTTC
- | TRBJ1-1 | - | TRBV10-2 | CASSVLLIGSTEAFF | TGCGCCAGCAGCGTTCTCCTTATTGGTAGCACTGAAGCTTTCTTT
many | TRBJ2-3 | - | TRBV20-1 | CSARDDTYTQYF | TGCAGTGCTAGAGATGACACATATACGCAGTATTTT
many | TRBJ1-5 | - | TRBV10-3 | CAISESGENQPQHF | TGTGCCATCAGTGAGTCAGGGGAAAATCAGCCCCAGCATTTT
- | TRBJ1-4 | - | TRBV2 | CASSEGWATANEKLFF | TGTGCCAGCAGTGAAGGATGGGCTACAGCTAATGAAAAACTGTTTTTT
- | TRBJ1-1 | TRBD1 | TRBV12-3/TRBV12-4 | CASSQDRGRDAFF | TGTGCCAGCAGTCAGGACAGGGGGCGAGATGCTTTCTTT
- | TRBJ2-1 | - | TRBV5-1 | CASSLLPQRAPYNEQFF | TGCGCCAGCAGCCTGCTACCCCAACGGGCCCCATACAATGAGCAGTTCTTC